This T cell receptor (beta chain) was sequenced in a study of siplizumab effects on memory and regulatory T cells. The data were produced by immunoSEQ multiplex PCR, yet TCRdb's version contains in-frame clones alone and is incomplete. The sample has about 110,000 clones, 92% seen once; the top ten hold more than 0.65%. Whole-study results and caveats: On average, about 70% of mappable alloreactive CD4+ clones were Treg-derived under siplizumab, against about 25% in controls.

The CDR3 extends over 16 amino acids. Trimming left V 6 bases short and J 0 bases short, with 14 bases between. Germline V gene sequence: CDR1 SGHAT, CDR2 FQNNGV. Comment on this clone: Its antigen remains unknown.

This clonotype was obtained from a human donor in good health. The chain employs TRBV11-2 and TRBJ2-2; D is unclear. Material for sequencing was Tregs sorted from blood. The CDR3 DNA reads TGTGCCAGCAGACGACACACCCCAACGAACACCGGGGAGCTGTTTTTT. This encodes CASRRHTPTNTGELFF. The variable domain in full, with the rest retrieved from reference TRBV11-2 and TRBJ2-2, is EAGVAQSPRYKIIEKRQSVAFWCNPISGHATLYWYQQILGQGPKLLIQFQNNGVVDDSQLPKDRFSAERLKGVDSTLKIQPAKLEDSAVYLCASRRHTPTNTGELFFGEGSRLTVL.